This T cell receptor (beta chain) appears in the sequencing data of a study of blood T cell repertoires in COVID-19 (TCRdb year 2020). Context from the whole study: Collaborator samples came from the United States, Italy and Spain and covered acute and convalescent phases of COVID-19. The material from the prospective study consisted of cDNA or gDNA derived from T cells, B-cell-depleted T cells, or PBMCs. A de-identified subject ID, COVID-19 status, age in years and sex were almost always included in the sample metadata. HLA class I and class II types, where available, came from metadata supplied by the sample provider rather than from assay-based typing. Deeply sampled blood TCRbeta repertoires from subjects exposed to, actively infected with, or recovered from COVID-19 were included in the dataset. Samples came from the ongoing ImmuneRACE study (first 160 participants) plus 1,254 subjects from 6 global collaborators. The repertoires were made available in a free public database intended to serve as a resource for research on the immune response to SARS-CoV-2. General study outcomes and caveats: How much clinical and demographic metadata was included differed by source and by participant, and the metadata was provided uncurated.

A remark on this clone: Its specific antigen is unknown. Per-nucleotide qualities are absent, and no much larger clonotype sits a single base away.

The immunoSEQ Assay, a bias-controlled multiplex PCR, was used to amplify TCRbeta CDR3 regions from genomic DNA. The original methods were these. The number of nucleated cells in each sample was estimated from the amplification of reference gene primers within the assay. Sequence reads were collapsed and filtered to measure the absolute abundance of every unique TCRbeta CDR3 rearrangement. Productive Simpson clonality was computed per sample as the square root of Simpson's diversity index over productive rearrangements. The table was pulled from immuneACCESS by TCRdb, which kept in-frame rearrangements only. Such tables lose some clones; where checked, under half of the loss comes from unresolved V genes, and the rest has no known cause. The V and J calls and clone size come from that table; D and trimming were worked out from the DNA. This sample comprises some 230,000 clones, 80% to 85% of them detected only once. The top ten constitute 5% to 6.5% of the sample.

The CDR3 sequence holds 13 residues, the cysteine and phenylalanine included. Solely the CDR3 DNA is kept, with 39 bases framed from the first base. V is reduced by 4 bases and J by 6 bases, leaving a spacing of 11 bases between them. The germline V gene encodes CDR1 MNHEY and CDR2 SMNVEV (reference sequence). Another Seattle source contributed samples from volunteer blood donors who had recovered from COVID-19. Each collaborating institution followed its own protocols to collect whole blood in K2EDTA tubes. For TCRbeta analysis, collaborators shipped samples in one of three forms: frozen whole blood, isolated PBMCs, or DNA extracted from either of those sample types.

The source of this sequence is a woman aged 60-75 years who had recovered from COVID-19. Here the chain combines TRBV27 and TRBJ2-3; possibly the D gene is TRBD2, per 7 matching bases. The specimen was peripheral blood. This receptor carries the CDR3 CASSWGGGDTQYF. The bases are TGTGCCAGCAGTTGGGGGGGCGGGGATACGCAGTATTTT.